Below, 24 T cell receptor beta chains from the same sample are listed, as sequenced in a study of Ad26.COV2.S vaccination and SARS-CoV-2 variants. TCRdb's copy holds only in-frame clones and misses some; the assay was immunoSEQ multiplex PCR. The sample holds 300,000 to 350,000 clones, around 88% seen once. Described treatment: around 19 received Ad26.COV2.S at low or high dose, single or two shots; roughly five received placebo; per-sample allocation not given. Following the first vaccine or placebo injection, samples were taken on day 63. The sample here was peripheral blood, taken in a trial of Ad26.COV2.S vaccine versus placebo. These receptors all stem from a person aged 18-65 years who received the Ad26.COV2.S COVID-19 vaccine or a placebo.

The CDR3 DNA follows: TGTGCCAGCAGTTCCCACGGGACTAGCGGCAATGGGAAGCAGTACTTC. Protein: CASSSHGTSGNGKQYF. This chain links TRBV28 with TRBJ2-7, with 11 nucleotides matching TRBD2. The J segment lost 8 bases and the V segment lost 4 bases, leaving 13 bases of the junction unmatched. This CDR3 comprises 16 residues. Germline V lookup: CDR1 MDHEN, CDR2 SYDVKM. Full variable domain (outside the CDR3, taken from reference TRBV28 and TRBJ2-7): DVKVTQSSRYLVKRTGEKVFLECVQDMDHENMFWYRQDPGLGLRLIYFSYDVKMKEKGDIPEGYSVSREKKERFSLILESASTNQTSMYLCASSSHGTSGNGKQYFGPGTRLTVT.

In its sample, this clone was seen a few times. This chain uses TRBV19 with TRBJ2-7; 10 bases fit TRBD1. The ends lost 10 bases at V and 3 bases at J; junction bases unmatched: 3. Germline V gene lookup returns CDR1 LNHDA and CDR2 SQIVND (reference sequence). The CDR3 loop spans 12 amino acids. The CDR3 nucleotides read TGTGCCACAAGGGACAGGGGCTACGAGCAGTACTTC. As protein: CATRDRGYEQYF.

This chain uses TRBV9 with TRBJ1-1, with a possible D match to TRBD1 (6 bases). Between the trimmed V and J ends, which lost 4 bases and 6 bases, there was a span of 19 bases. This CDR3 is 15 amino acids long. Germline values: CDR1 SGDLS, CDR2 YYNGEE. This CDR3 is CASSPGRTAISEAFF. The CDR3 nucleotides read TGTGCCAGCAGCCCCGGAAGGACAGCCATTTCTGAAGCTTTCTTT.

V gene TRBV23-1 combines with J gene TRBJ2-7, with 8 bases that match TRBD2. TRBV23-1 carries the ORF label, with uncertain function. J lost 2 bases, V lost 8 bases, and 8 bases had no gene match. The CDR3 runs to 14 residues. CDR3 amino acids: CASYARGGTYEQYF. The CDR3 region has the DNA TGCGCCAGCTACGCCCGGGGGGGAACCTACGAGCAGTACTTC.

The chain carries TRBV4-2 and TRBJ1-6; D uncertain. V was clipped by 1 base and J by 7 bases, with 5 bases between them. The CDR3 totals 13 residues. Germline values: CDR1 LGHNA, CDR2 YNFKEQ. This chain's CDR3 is CASSQGNNSPLHF. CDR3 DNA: TGTGCCAGCAGCCAAGGGAACAATTCACCCCTCCACTTT.

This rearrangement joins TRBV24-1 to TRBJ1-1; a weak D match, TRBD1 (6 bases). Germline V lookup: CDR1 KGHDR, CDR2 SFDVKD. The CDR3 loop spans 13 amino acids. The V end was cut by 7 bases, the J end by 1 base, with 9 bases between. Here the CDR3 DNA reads TGTGCCACCAGATCACAGGGGAACACTGAAGCTTTCTTT. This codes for CATRSQGNTEAFF.

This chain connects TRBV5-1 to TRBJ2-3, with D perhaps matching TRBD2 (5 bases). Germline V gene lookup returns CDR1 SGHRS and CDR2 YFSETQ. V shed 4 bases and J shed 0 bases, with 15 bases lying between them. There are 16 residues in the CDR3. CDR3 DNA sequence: TGCGCCAGCAGCGTGGGAGACGGAACAAGCACAGATACGCAGTATTTT. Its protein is CASSVGDGTSTDTQYF.

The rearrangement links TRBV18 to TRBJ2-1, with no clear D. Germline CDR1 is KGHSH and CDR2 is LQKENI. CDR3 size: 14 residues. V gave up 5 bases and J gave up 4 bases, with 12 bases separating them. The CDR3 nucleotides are TGTGCCAGCTCATGGGGTAGGATTTACAATGAGCAGTTCTTC. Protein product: CASSWGRIYNEQFF.

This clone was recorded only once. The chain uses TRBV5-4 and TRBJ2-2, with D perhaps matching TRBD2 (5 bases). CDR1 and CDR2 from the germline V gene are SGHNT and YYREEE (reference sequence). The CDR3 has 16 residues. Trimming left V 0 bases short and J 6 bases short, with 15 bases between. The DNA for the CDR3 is TGTGCCAGCAGCTTGGCCAGGAGCGGATTTGCCGGGGAGCTGTTTTTT. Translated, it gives CASSLARSGFAGELFF.

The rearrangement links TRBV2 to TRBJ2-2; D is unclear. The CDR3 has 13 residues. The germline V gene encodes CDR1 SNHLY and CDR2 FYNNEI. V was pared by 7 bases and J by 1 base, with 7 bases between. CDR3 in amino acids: CASNLGNTGELFF. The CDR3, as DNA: TGTGCCAGCAATTTGGGGAACACCGGGGAGCTGTTTTTT.

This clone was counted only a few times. CDR3 residues: CASSLMTGGNTEAFF. Written as DNA, the CDR3 is TGTGCCAGCAGCCTAATGACAGGGGGGAACACTGAAGCTTTCTTT. The V call is TRBV6-5, the J call TRBJ1-1, with 9 bases aligning to TRBD1. The CDR3 spans 15 residues. The V and J ends lost 6 bases and 1 base, in that order; junction bases with no gene match: 6. CDR1 and CDR2 from the germline V gene are MNHEY and SVGAGI.

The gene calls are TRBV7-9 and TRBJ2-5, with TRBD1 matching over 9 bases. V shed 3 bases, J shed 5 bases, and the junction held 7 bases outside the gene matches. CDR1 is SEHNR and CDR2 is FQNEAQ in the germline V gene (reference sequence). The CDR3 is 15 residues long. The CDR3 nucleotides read TGTGCCAGCAGCTTTTACAGGGGGCCGGGGGAGACCCAGTACTTC. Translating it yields CASSFYRGPGETQYF.

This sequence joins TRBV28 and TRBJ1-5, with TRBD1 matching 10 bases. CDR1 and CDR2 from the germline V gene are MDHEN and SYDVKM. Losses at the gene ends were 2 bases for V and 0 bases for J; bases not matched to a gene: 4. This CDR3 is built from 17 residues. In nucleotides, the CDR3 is TGTGCCAGCAGTTTAGGGACAGGGGTTTATAGCAATCAGCCCCAGCATTTT. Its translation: CASSLGTGVYSNQPQHF.

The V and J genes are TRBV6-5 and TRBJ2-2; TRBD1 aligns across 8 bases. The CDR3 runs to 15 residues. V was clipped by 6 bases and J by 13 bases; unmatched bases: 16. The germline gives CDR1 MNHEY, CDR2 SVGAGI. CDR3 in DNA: TGTGCCAGCAGCCCGCGGCAGGGGGCGATCGGATTGCTGTTTTTT. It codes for CASSPRQGAIGLLFF.

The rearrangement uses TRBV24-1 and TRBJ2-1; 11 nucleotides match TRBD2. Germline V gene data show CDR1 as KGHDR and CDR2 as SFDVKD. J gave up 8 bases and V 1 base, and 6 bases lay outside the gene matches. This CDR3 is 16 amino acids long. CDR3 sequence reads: CATSDFIAGGLHEQFF. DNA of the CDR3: TGTGCCACCAGTGATTTTATAGCGGGGGGGCTACATGAGCAGTTCTTC.

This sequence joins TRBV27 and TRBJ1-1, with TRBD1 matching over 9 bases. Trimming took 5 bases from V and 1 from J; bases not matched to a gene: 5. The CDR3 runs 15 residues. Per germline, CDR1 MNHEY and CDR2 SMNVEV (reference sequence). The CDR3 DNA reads TGTGCCAGCAGTCCAACAGGGGGCTGGAACACTGAAGCTTTCTTT. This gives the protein CASSPTGGWNTEAFF.

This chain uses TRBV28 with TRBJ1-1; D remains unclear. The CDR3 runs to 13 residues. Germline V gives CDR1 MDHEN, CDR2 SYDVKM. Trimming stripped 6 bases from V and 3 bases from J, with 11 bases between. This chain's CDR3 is CASRPRFHTEAFF. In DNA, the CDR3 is TGTGCCAGCAGGCCAAGATTTCACACTGAAGCTTTCTTT.

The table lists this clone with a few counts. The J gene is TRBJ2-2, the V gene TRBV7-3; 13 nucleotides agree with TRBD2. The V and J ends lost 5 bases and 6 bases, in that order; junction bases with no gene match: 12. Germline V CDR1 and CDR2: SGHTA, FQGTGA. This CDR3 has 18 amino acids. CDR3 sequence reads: CASSPGGTSGIQSGELFF. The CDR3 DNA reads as TGTGCCAGCAGCCCTGGCGGGACTAGCGGGATCCAGTCCGGGGAGCTGTTTTTT.

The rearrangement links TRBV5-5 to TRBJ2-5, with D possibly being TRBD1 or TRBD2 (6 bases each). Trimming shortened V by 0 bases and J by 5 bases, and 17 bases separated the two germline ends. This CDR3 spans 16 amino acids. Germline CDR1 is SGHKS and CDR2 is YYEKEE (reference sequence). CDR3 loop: CASSLAVTGAGETQYF. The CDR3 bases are TGTGCCAGCAGCTTGGCGGTTACGGGGGCCGGGGAGACCCAGTACTTC. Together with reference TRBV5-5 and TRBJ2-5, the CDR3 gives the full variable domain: DAGVTQSPTHLIKTRGQQVTLRCSPISGHKSVSWYQQVLGQGPQFIFQYYEKEERGRGNFPDRFSARQFPNYSSELNVNALLLGDSALYLCASSLAVTGAGETQYFGPGTRLLVL.

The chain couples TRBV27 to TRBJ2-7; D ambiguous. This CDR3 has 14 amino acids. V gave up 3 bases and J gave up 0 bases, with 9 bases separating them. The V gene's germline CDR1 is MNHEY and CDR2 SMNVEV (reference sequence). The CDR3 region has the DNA TGTGCCAGCAGTTTGGTAGGCAGCTCCTACGAGCAGTACTTC. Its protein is CASSLVGSSYEQYF.

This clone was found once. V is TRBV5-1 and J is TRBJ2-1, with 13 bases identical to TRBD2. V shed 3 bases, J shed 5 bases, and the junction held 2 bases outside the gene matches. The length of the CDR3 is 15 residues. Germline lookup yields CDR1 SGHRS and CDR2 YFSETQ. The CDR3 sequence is CASSSGLAGNNEQFF. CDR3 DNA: TGCGCCAGCAGCTCGGGACTAGCGGGGAACAATGAGCAGTTCTTC.

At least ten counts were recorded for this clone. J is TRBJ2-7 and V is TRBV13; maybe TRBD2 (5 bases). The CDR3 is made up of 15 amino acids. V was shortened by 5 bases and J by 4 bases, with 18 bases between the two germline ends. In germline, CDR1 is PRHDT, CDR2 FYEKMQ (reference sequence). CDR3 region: CASSQGPGSGYEQYF. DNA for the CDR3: TGTGCCAGCAGCCAAGGACCGGGATCTGGATACGAGCAGTACTTC.

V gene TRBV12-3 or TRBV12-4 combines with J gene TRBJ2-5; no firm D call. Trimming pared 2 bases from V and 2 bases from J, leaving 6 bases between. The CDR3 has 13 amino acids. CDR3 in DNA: TGTGCCAGCAGTTTATTCAGGCAAGAGACCCAGTACTTC. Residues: CASSLFRQETQYF.

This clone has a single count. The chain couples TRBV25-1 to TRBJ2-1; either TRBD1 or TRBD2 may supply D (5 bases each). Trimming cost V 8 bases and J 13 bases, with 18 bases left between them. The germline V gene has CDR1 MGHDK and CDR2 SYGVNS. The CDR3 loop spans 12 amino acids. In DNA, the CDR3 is TGTGCCAGCGCTAGAGAGGGGAAAGGACAGTTCTTC. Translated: CASAREGKGQFF.